Below are 10 T cell receptor beta chains sequenced from a single sample in a study of CD8+ T cells in alopecia areata. RNA was isolated and reverse transcribed to cDNA, the sequencing template. Repertoires were generated with immunoSEQ multiplex PCR, while TCRdb's copy carries only in-frame clones and drops some. This sample has roughly 180,000 clones, with more than 55% found just once. Stated treatment: oral pan-JAK inhibitor, 5-10 mg twice daily. This material consisted of CD4+ T cells sorted from blood, taken at week 4, from a patient treated with tofacitinib. The source of these receptors is a human donor with alopecia areata.

V and J are TRBV4-3 and TRBJ2-3, with a tentative D call TRBD1 (5 bases). With 3 bases removed from V and 1 base from J, the gap between germline ends came to 11 bases. CDR1 and CDR2 (germline): LGHNA, YSLEER. The CDR3 loop spans 15 amino acids. The CDR3 sequence: CASSQAPTGTDTQYF. In nucleotides, the CDR3 is TGCGCCAGCAGCCAGGCCCCGACAGGCACAGATACGCAGTATTTT.

The chain couples TRBV29-1 to TRBJ2-2; possibly TRBD1 for D (6 bases). Germline CDR1 and CDR2: SQVTM and ANQGSEA. The CDR3 extends over 16 amino acids. The V and J ends lost 7 bases and 1 base respectively, with 19 bases between them. CDR3 loop: CSGVDSQHWNTGELFF. In nucleotides, the CDR3 is TGCAGCGGTGTGGACAGTCAACACTGGAACACCGGGGAGCTGTTTTTT.

This clone has a handful of counts. This chain connects TRBV7-3 to TRBJ2-1; D tentatively fits TRBD1 or TRBD2 (5 bases each). The CDR3 consists of 14 residues. The V end lost 2 bases, the J end lost 6 bases, and 11 bases lay between the germline ends. Per the germline V gene, CDR1 is SGHTA and CDR2 is FQGTGA. The CDR3 region is CASSLVVGTNEQFF. The CDR3 nucleotides read TGTGCCAGCAGCTTAGTCGTGGGGACCAATGAGCAGTTCTTC.

V and J are TRBV25-1 and TRBJ2-7; TRBD2 agrees at 12 bases. This CDR3 has 17 amino acids. After removal of 1 base from V and 5 bases from J, the junction contained 9 bases not matched to a gene. Germline V gives CDR1 MGHDK, CDR2 SYGVNS. The CDR3 protein is CASSESPSGGALHEQYF. The CDR3 DNA sequence: TGTGCCAGCAGTGAATCCCCTAGCGGGGGGGCCCTCCACGAGCAGTACTTC.

The chain is built from TRBV7-9 and TRBJ1-1, with 7 bases lining up with TRBD1. The J segment lost 3 bases and the V segment lost 4 bases, leaving 5 bases of the junction unmatched. Germline V CDR1 and CDR2: SEHNR, FQNEAQ (reference sequence). This CDR3 contains 14 residues. The DNA for the CDR3 is TGTGCCAGCAGCTCGGACAGGAGTCACACTGAAGCTTTCTTT. Protein sequence: CASSSDRSHTEAFF.

The chain carries TRBV29-1 and TRBJ1-1; D possibly corresponds to TRBD1 (5 bases). There are 14 residues in the CDR3. Trimming stripped 8 bases from V and 1 base from J, with 17 bases between. CDR1 and CDR2 from the germline V gene are SQVTM and ANQGSEA. In DNA form, the CDR3 reads TGCAGCTCCAAGGAGGGGCAAAGGAACACTGAAGCTTTCTTT. The encoded protein is CSSKEGQRNTEAFF.

The chain recombines TRBV29-1 with TRBJ2-3; no firm D call. V dropped 1 base and J dropped 2 bases, with 7 bases sitting between them. This CDR3 comprises 13 residues. Germline CDR1 SQVTM, CDR2 ANQGSEA. CDR3: CSVEGRFTDTQYF. The DNA for the CDR3 is TGCAGCGTTGAAGGCCGGTTCACAGATACGCAGTATTTT.

V gene TRBV28 combines with J gene TRBJ1-6; 7 positions match TRBD1. J gave up 7 bases and V 1 base, and 13 bases lay outside the gene matches. Germline loops: CDR1 MDHEN, CDR2 SYDVKM. This CDR3 is 18 amino acids long. The CDR3 region is CASSLLMEGAGGNSPLHF. The CDR3 nucleotides are TGTGCCAGCAGTTTATTAATGGAGGGGGCAGGAGGCAATTCACCCCTCCACTTT.

The chain has TRBV5-6 and TRBJ2-7; D gene unclear. The V and J ends lost 1 base and 0 bases respectively, with 2 bases between them. The CDR3 is 12 amino acids. Looked up from germline, CDR1 is SGHDT and CDR2 is YYEEEE. In DNA, the CDR3 is TGTGCCAGCAGCTTGTCCTCCTACGAGCAGTACTTC. Encoded protein: CASSLSSYEQYF.

The chain carries TRBV2 and TRBJ1-2; 9 nucleotides agree with TRBD1. Germline V gene data show CDR1 as SNHLY and CDR2 as FYNNEI. The CDR3 length is 15 residues. With V trimmed by 3 bases and J by 5 bases, 7 bases remained unmatched. The CDR3 bases are TGTGCCAGCAGTGAGGACAGGGGACGGGCGTATGGCTACACCTTC. Protein product: CASSEDRGRAYGYTF.